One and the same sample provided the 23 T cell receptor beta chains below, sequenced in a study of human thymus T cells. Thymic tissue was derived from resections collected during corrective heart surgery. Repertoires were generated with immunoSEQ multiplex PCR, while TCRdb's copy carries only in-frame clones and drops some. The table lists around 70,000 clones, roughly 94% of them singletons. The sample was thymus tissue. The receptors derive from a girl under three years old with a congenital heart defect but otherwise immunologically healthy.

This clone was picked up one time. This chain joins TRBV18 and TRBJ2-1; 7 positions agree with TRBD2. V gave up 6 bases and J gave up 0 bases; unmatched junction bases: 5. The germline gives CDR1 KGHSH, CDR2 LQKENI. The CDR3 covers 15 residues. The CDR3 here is CASSHGGSSYNEQFF. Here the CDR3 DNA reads TGTGCCAGCTCTCACGGGGGGAGCTCCTACAATGAGCAGTTCTTC.

The CDR3 loop is CSVQTRTSEGRAWTGELFF. DNA for the CDR3: TGCAGCGTTCAGACTAGAACCTCCGAGGGTCGGGCGTGGACCGGGGAGCTGTTTTTT. This chain links TRBV29-1 with TRBJ2-2, with D possibly matching TRBD2 (6 bases). This CDR3 has 19 amino acids. Trimming took 5 bases from V and 5 from J, leaving 30 bases between them. Germline lookup yields CDR1 SQVTM and CDR2 ANQGSEA.

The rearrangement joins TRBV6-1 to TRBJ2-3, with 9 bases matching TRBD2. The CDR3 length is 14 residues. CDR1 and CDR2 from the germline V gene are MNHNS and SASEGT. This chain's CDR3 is CTCFRREGSGTQYF. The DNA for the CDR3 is TGTACCTGTTTTAGGCGGGAGGGGTCGGGTACGCAGTATTTT.

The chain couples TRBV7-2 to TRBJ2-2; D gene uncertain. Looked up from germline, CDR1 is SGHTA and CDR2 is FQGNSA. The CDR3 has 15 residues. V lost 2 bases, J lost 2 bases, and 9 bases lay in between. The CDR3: CASSLTRPNTGELFF. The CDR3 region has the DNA TGTGCCAGCAGCTTAACCAGGCCAAACACCGGGGAGCTGTTTTTT.

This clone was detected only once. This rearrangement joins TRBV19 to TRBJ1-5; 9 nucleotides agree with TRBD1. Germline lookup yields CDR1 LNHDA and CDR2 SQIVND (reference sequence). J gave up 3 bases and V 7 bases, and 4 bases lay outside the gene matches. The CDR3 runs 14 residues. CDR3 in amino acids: CASKRTGVNQPQHF. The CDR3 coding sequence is TGTGCCAGTAAGAGGACAGGGGTCAATCAGCCCCAGCATTTT.

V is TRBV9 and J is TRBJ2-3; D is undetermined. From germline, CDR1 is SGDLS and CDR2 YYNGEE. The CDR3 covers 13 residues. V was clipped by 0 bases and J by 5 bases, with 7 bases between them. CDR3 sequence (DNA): TGTGCCAGCAGCGTAGTCTGGGGAGATACGCAGTATTTT. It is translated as CASSVVWGDTQYF.

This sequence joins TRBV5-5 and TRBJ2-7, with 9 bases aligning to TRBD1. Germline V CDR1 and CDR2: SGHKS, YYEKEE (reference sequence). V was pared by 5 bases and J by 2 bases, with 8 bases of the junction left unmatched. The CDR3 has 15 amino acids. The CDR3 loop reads CASSMGQGFTYEQYF. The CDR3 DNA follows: TGTGCCAGCAGTATGGGACAGGGATTTACCTACGAGCAGTACTTC.

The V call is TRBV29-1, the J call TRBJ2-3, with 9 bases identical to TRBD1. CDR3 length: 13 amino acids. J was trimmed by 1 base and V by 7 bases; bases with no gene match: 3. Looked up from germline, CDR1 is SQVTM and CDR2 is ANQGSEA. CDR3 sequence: CSAYRGRTDTQYF. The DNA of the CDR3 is TGCAGCGCATACAGGGGGCGCACAGATACGCAGTATTTT.

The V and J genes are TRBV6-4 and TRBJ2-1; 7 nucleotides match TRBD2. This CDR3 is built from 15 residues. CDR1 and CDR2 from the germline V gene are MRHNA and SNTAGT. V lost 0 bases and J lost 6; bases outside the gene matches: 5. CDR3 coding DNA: TGTGCCAGCAGTGACTCTCCGACTAGCCTCAATGAGCAGTTCTTC. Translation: CASSDSPTSLNEQFF.

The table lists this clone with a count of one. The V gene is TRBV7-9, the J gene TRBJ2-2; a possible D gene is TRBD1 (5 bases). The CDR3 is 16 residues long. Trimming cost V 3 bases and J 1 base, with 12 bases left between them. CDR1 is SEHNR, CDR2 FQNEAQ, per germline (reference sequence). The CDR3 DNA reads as TGTGCCAGCAGCTTGGGTTGGGGCCGGAACACCGGGGAGCTGTTTTTT. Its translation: CASSLGWGRNTGELFF.

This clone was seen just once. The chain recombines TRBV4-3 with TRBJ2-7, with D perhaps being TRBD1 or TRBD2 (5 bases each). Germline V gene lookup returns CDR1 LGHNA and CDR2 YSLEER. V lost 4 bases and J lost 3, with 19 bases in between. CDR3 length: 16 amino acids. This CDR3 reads CASSRSLGEISYEQYF. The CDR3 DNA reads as TGCGCCAGCAGCCGCTCGCTAGGGGAGATTAGCTACGAGCAGTACTTC.

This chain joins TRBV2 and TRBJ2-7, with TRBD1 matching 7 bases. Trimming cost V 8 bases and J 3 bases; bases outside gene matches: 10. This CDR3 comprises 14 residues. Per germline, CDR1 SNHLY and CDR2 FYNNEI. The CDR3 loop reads CASGYSGTDYEQYF. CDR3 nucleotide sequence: TGTGCCAGCGGGTATTCCGGGACAGACTACGAGCAGTACTTC.

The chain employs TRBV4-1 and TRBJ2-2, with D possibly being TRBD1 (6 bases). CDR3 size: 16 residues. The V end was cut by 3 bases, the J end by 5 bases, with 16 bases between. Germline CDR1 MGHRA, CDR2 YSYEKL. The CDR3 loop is CASSHVHRTGTGELFF. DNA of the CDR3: TGCGCCAGCAGCCATGTCCACCGAACAGGGACCGGGGAGCTGTTTTTT.

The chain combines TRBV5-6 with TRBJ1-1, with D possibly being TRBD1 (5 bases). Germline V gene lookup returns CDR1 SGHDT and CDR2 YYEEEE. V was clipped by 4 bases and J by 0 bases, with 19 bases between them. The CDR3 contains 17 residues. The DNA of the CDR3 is TGTGCCAGCAGCGCTGGGGGACCGCTCCTGATGAACACTGAAGCTTTCTTT. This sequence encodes CASSAGGPLLMNTEAFF. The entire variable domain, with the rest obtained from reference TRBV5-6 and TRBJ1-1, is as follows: DAGVTQSPTHLIKTRGQQVTLRCSPKSGHDTVSWYQQALGQGPQFIFQYYEEEERQRGNFPDRFSGHQFPNYSSELNVNALLLGDSALYLCASSAGGPLLMNTEAFFGQGTRLTVV.

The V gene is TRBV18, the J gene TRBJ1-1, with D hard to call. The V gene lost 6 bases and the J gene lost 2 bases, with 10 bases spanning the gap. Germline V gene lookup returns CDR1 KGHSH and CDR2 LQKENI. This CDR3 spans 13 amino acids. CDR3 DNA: TGTGCCAGCTCGCAACATAACAACACTGAAGCTTTCTTT. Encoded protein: CASSQHNNTEAFF.

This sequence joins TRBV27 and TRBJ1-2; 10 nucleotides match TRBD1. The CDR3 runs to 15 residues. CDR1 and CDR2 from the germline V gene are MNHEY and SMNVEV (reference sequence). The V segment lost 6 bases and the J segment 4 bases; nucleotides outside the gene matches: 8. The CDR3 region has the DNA TGTGCCAGCAGCCCCCGACAGGGGGCATTCTATGGCTACACCTTC. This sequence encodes CASSPRQGAFYGYTF.

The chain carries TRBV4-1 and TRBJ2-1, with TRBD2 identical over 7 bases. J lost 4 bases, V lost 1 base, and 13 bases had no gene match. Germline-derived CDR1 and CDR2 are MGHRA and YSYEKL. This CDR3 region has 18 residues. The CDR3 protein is CASSQVLSRDYLYNEQFF. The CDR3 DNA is TGCGCCAGCAGCCAAGTTCTCTCCCGGGACTACCTATACAATGAGCAGTTCTTC.

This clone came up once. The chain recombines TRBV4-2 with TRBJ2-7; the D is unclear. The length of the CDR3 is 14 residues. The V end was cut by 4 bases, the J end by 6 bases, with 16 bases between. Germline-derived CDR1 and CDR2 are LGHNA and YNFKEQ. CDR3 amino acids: CASSPGSPLPEQYF. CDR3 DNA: TGTGCCAGCAGCCCCGGGTCCCCTTTGCCCGAGCAGTACTTC.

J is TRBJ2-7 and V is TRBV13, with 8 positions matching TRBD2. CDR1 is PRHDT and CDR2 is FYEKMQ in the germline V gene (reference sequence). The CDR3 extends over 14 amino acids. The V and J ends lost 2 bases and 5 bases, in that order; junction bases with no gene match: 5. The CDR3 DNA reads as TGTGCCAGCAGCTTACCCGGGAGGGCCGACGAGCAGTACTTC. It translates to CASSLPGRADEQYF. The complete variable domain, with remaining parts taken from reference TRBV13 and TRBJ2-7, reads AAGVIQSPRHLIKEKRETATLKCYPIPRHDTVYWYQQGPGQDPQFLISFYEKMQSDKGSIPDRFSAQQFSDYHSELNMSSLELGDSALYFCASSLPGRADEQYFGPGTRLTVT.

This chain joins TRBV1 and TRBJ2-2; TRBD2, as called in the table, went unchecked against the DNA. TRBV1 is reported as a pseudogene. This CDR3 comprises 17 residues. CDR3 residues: CTSSRRRTSGRAGELFF. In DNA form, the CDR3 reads TGCACCAGCAGCCGAAGGCGGACTAGCGGGAGGGCCGGGGAGCTGTTTTTT.

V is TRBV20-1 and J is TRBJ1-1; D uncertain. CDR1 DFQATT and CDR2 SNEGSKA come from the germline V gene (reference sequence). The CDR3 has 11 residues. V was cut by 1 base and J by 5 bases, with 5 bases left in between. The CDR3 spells CSARGKTEAFF. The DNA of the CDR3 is TGCAGTGCTAGAGGGAAGACTGAAGCTTTCTTT.

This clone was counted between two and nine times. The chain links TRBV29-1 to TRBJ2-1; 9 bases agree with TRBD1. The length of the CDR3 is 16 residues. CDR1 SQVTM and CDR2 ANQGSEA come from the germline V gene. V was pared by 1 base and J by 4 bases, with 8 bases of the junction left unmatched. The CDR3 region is CSVEVPDRGRYNEQFF. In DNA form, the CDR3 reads TGCAGCGTTGAAGTTCCCGACAGGGGGAGGTACAATGAGCAGTTCTTC.

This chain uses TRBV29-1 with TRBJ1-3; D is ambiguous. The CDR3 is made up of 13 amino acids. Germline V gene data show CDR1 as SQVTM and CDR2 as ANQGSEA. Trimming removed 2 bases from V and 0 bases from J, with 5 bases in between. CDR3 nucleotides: TGCAGCGTTGAAATAGGCTCTGGAAACACCATATATTTT. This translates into CSVEIGSGNTIYF.